This entry describes one T cell receptor beta chain. V was shortened by 6 bases and J by 8 bases, with 14 bases between the two germline ends. The CDR3 is 12 residues long. Per the germline V gene, CDR1 is SQVTM and CDR2 is ANQGSEA. The investigators reverse transcribed all of the isolated RNA, so they sequenced expressed TCRB transcripts. TCRdb keeps only in-frame clones here, not all; method: immunoSEQ multiplex PCR. The profile covers about 290,000 clones, with roughly 8% appearing a single time and over 0.8% taken by the ten largest. These data are taken from a study of beta chain features in type 1 diabetes. The wider study: Age, gender, cell numbers and subset yield matched between patients and controls.

This TCR was recovered from a young woman in good health. The V and J genes are TRBV29-1 and TRBJ2-1, with D perhaps given as TRBD1 or TRBD2 (5 bases each). Sequencing used central memory CD4+ T cells from blood. CDR3 in DNA: TGCAGCGTCGCCGGGGCACGGGATGAGCAGTTCTTC. Translated, it gives CSVAGARDEQFF.